These 8 T cell receptor beta chains share one sample of origin, sequenced in a study of T cell responses to AZD1222 COVID-19 vaccine. Libraries were prepared by immunoSEQ multiplex PCR; TCRdb keeps only in-frame clonotypes and omits some of them. The data hold around 92,000 clones, with 91% observed a single time. Here the sequenced sample was peripheral blood, taken on day 0 of AZD1222 vaccination. Receptors were obtained from an adult in good health.

The chain links TRBV2 to TRBJ1-5; tentative D call: TRBD1 (5 bases). Germline loops: CDR1 SNHLY, CDR2 FYNNEI. V lost 6 bases, J lost 0 bases, and 12 bases lay in between. The CDR3 runs to 15 residues. The CDR3 nucleotides read TGTGCCAGCAGGGCACAGGTCGTTAGCAATCAGCCCCAGCATTTT. Encoded protein: CASRAQVVSNQPQHF.

The chain combines TRBV5-1 with TRBJ1-6; D is uncertain. This CDR3 comprises 13 residues. Germline CDR1 SGHRS, CDR2 YFSETQ. V was cut by 1 base and J by 7 bases, with 6 bases left in between. In nucleotides, the CDR3 is TGCGCCAGCAGCTTGTATAAAAATTCACCCCTCCACTTT. Translating it yields CASSLYKNSPLHF.

The chain has TRBV6-5 and TRBJ1-6; no definite D call. The CDR3 runs to 15 residues. The ends were cut back, 2 bases at V and 9 bases at J, with 14 bases in the middle. Per the germline V gene, CDR1 is MNHEY and CDR2 is SVGAGI. CDR3 sequence reads: CASSYGGTSVSPLHF. In nucleotides, the CDR3 is TGTGCCAGCAGTTACGGTGGCACATCCGTTTCACCCCTCCACTTT.

The rearrangement links TRBV27 to TRBJ1-2; 9 bases agree with TRBD1. Germline-derived CDR1 and CDR2 are MNHEY and SMNVEV (reference sequence). CDR3 length: 12 residues. The junction had 2 bases not matched to a gene; V was cut back by 5 bases and J by 7 bases. The CDR3 here is CASSEQGAGYTF. The CDR3 DNA reads as TGTGCCAGCAGTGAACAGGGGGCTGGCTACACCTTC.

CDR3 in DNA: TGTGCCAGCAGCTTAGGACTAGCGGGGGGGCCGGGATACAATGAGCAGTTCTTC. This gives the protein CASSLGLAGGPGYNEQFF. The chain combines TRBV5-4 with TRBJ2-1; 15 positions agree with TRBD2. The CDR3 extends over 18 amino acids. Germline V gene lookup returns CDR1 SGHNT and CDR2 YYREEE (reference sequence). Trimming cost V 2 bases and J 4 bases; bases outside gene matches: 7. Variable domain in full (rest from reference TRBV5-4 and TRBJ2-1): ETGVTQSPTHLIKTRGQQVTLRCSSQSGHNTVSWYQQALGQGPQFIFQYYREEENGRGNFPPRFSGLQFPNYSSELNVNALELDDSALYLCASSLGLAGGPGYNEQFFGPGTRLTVL.

The chain recombines TRBV7-2 with TRBJ1-5; D possibly corresponds to TRBD1 (5 bases). Germline V gives CDR1 SGHTA, CDR2 FQGNSA. The CDR3 loop spans 14 amino acids. V lost 2 bases to trimming and J lost 4 bases, with 9 bases between them. In nucleotides, the CDR3 is TGTGCCAGCAGCTTAAGGGGATCGAATCAGCCCCAGCATTTT. The encoded protein is CASSLRGSNQPQHF.

The chain couples TRBV9 to TRBJ1-2; D is undetermined. Germline V gene lookup returns CDR1 SGDLS and CDR2 YYNGEE. The CDR3 has 14 amino acids. Trimming cost V 4 bases and J 3 bases, with 13 bases left between them. CDR3 sequence (DNA): TGTGCCAGCAGCCTAGAATTCGCGGACTATGGCTACACCTTC. Translation: CASSLEFADYGYTF. Full variable domain (remainder filled in from reference TRBV9 and TRBJ1-2): DSGVTQTPKHLITATGQRVTLRCSPRSGDLSVYWYQQSLDQGLQFLIQYYNGEERAKGNILERFSAQQFPDLHSELNLSSLELGDSALYFCASSLEFADYGYTFGSGTRLTVV.

In nucleotides, the CDR3 is TGTGCCAGTAGTTATCCCTACAGGGAAAATCAGCCCCAGCATTTT. This codes for CASSYPYRENQPQHF. The V gene is TRBV19, the J gene TRBJ1-5; tentative D call: TRBD1 (6 bases). This CDR3 contains 15 residues. Trimming left V 5 bases short and J 4 bases short, with 15 bases between. Germline loops: CDR1 LNHDA, CDR2 SQIVND (reference sequence).